A selection of T cell receptor beta chains follows, all from one sample in a study of blood T cell repertoires in COVID-19. The repertoire was sequenced with immunoSEQ multiplex PCR; TCRdb's copy has only in-frame clones and lacks some. The table records about 150,000 clones, under 95% of them present only once. Material for sequencing was peripheral blood. All receptors derive from a man aged 50-60 years with acute or convalescent COVID-19. The CDR3 runs from the conserved cysteine through the conserved F or W. D genes are given only for firm matches.

.,TRBJ2-2,TRBV4-3,CASSQGFGGTGELFF,TGCGCCAGCAGCCAGGGGTTTGGGGGGACCGGGGAGCTGTTTTTT
.,TRBJ1-4,TRBV2,CASSLAGGHGAGKLFF,TGTGCCAGCAGCCTCGCGGGTGGGCACGGGGCGGGGAAACTGTTTTTT
TRBD1,TRBJ1-5,TRBV7-3,CASSFTTGASIPRNQPQHF,TGTGCCAGCAGCTTTACGACAGGGGCCTCTATACCCCGGAATCAGCCCCAGCATTTT
.,TRBJ2-5,TRBV19,CASSIGHPETQYF,TGTGCCAGTAGTATCGGACATCCAGAGACCCAGTACTTC
.,TRBJ1-5,TRBV18,CASSPLSGDQPQHF,TGTGCCAGCTCACCGCTGAGCGGGGATCAGCCCCAGCATTTT
.,TRBJ2-3,TRBV9,CASSPGTSTDTQYF,TGTGCCAGCAGCCCCGGGACTAGCACAGATACGCAGTATTTT
.,TRBJ2-5,TRBV6-1,CASSEGASGYETQYF,TGTGCCAGCAGTGAAGGAGCGTCGGGTTATGAGACCCAGTACTTC
.,TRBJ1-5,TRBV10-3,CAISQGDYSNQPQHF,TGTGCCATCAGCCAAGGGGACTATAGCAATCAGCCCCAGCATTTT
.,TRBJ1-6,TRBV3-1/TRBV3-2,CASSQGPSRSPLHF,TGTGCCAGCAGCCAAGGTCCTTCGCGGTCACCCCTCCACTTT
.,TRBJ2-1,TRBV9,CASSAQGLAEPYNEQFF,TGTGCCAGCAGCGCCCAGGGGCTAGCAGAACCCTACAATGAGCAGTTCTTC
TRBD1,TRBJ1-1,TRBV5-4,CASSLHRGNTEAFF,TGTGCCAGCAGCCTACACAGGGGAAACACTGAAGCTTTCTTT